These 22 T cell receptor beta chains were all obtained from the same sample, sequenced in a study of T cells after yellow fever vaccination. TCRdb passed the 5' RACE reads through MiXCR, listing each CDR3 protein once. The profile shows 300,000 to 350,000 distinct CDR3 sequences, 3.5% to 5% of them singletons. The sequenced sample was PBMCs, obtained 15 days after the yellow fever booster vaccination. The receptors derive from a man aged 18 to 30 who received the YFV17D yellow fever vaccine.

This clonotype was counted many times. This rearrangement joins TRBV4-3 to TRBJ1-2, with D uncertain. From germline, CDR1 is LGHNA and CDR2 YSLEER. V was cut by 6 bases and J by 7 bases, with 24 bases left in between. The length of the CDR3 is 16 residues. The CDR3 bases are TGCGCCAGCAGACGCGGGTCGGGCCCGTTACGGACTGGCTACACCTTC. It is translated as CASRRGSGPLRTGYTF.

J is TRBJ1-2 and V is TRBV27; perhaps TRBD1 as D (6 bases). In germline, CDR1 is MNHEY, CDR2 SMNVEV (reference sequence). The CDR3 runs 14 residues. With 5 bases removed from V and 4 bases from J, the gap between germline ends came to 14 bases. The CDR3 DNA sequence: TGTGCCAGCAGTACCCTCGACAGGACCTATGGCTACACCTTC. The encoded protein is CASSTLDRTYGYTF.

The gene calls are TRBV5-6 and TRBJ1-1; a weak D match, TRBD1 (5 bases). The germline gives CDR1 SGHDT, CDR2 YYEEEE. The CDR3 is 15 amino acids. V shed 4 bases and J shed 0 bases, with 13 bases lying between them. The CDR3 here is CASSLQWGMNTEAFF. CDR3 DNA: TGTGCCAGCAGCCTGCAATGGGGGATGAACACTGAAGCTTTCTTT.

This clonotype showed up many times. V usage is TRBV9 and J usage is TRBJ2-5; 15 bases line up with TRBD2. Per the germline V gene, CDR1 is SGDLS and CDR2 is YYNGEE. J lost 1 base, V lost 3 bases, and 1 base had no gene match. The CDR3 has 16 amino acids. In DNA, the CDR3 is TGTGCCAGCAGCGCGGGACTAGCGGGGGGCCAAGAGACCCAGTACTTC. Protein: CASSAGLAGGQETQYF.

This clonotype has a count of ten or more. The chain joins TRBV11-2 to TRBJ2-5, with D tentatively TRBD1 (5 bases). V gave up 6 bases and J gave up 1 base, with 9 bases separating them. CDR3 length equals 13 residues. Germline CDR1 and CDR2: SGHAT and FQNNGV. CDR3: CASSEQVQETQYF. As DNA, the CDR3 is TGTGCCAGCAGTGAACAGGTCCAAGAGACCCAGTACTTC.

The CDR3 region is CASNWGAAYGYTF. The DNA of the CDR3 is TGTGCCAGCAATTGGGGGGCGGCCTATGGCTACACCTTC. V and J are TRBV28 and TRBJ1-2, with a weak D call TRBD1 (6 bases). The CDR3 extends over 13 amino acids. Germline CDR1 and CDR2: MDHEN and SYDVKM. Trimming removed 7 bases from V and 4 bases from J, with 13 bases in between.

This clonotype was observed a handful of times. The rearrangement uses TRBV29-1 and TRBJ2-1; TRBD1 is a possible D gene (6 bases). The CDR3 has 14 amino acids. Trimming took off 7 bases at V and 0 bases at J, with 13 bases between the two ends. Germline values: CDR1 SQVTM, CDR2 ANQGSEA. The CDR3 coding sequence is TGCAGCGGCAAGGACAGTACCTCCTACAATGAGCAGTTCTTC. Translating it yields CSGKDSTSYNEQFF.

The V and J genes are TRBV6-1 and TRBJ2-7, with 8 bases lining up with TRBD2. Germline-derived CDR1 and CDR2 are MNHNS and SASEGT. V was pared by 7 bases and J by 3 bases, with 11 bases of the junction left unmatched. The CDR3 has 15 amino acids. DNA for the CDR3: TGTGCCAGCATGAGGGTGAAGCGGGGGAACTACGAGCAGTACGTC. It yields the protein CASMRVKRGNYEQYV.

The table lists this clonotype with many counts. The CDR3 region is CATSPGTAYEQYF. The CDR3, as DNA: TGTGCCACCAGTCCTGGTACGGCCTACGAGCAGTACTTC. The chain recombines TRBV15 with TRBJ2-7; D unresolved. Germline V gives CDR1 LNHNV, CDR2 YYDKDF (reference sequence). Trimming pared 6 bases from V and 2 bases from J, leaving 11 bases between. The CDR3 covers 13 residues.

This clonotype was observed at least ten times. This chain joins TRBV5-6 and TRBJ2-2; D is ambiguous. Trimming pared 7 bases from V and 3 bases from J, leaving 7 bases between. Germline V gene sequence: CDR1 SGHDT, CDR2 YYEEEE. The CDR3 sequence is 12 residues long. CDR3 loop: CASLKHTGELFF. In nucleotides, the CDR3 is TGTGCCAGCCTTAAACACACCGGGGAGCTGTTTTTT.

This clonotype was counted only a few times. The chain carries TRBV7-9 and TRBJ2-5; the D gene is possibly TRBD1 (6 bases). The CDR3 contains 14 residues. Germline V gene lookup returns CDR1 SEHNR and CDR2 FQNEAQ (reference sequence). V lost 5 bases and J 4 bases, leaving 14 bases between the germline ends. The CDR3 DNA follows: TGTGCCAGCAGCAGACCCGGGACACGAGAGACCCAGTACTTC. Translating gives CASSRPGTRETQYF.

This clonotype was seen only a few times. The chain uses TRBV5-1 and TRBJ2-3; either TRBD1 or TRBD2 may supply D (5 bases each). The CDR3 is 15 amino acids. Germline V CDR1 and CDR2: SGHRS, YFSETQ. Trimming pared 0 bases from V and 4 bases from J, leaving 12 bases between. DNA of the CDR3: TGCGCCAGCAGCTTGGACCCTATGGGGGCAGATACGCAGTATTTT. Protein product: CASSLDPMGADTQYF. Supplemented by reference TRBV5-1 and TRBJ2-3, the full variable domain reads KAGVTQTPRYLIKTRGQQVTLSCSPISGHRSVSWYQQTPGQGLQFLFEYFSETQRNKGNFPGRFSGRQFSNSRSEMNVSTLELGDSALYLCASSLDPMGADTQYFGPGTRLTVL.

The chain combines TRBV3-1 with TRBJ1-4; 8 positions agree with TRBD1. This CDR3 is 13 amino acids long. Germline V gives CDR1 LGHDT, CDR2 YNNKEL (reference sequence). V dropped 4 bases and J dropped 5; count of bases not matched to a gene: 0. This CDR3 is CASSRQGNEKLFF. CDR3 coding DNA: TGTGCCAGCAGCCGACAGGGGAATGAAAAACTGTTTTTT.

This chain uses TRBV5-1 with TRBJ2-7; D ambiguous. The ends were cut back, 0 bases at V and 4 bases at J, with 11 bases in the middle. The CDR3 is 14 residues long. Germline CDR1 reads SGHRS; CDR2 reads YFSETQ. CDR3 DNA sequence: TGCGCCAGCAGCTTGGCCTTTCAAGAATACGAGCAGTACTTC. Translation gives CASSLAFQEYEQYF. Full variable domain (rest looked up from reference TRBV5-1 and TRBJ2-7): KAGVTQTPRYLIKTRGQQVTLSCSPISGHRSVSWYQQTPGQGLQFLFEYFSETQRNKGNFPGRFSGRQFSNSRSEMNVSTLELGDSALYLCASSLAFQEYEQYFGPGTRLTVT.

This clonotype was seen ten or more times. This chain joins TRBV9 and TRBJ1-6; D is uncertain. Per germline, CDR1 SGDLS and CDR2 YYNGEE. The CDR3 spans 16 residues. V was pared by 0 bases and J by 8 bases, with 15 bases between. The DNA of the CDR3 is TGTGCCAGCAGCGTAGGCGGGGATTCACGGTATTCACCCCTCCACTTT. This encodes CASSVGGDSRYSPLHF. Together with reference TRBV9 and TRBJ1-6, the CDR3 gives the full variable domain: DSGVTQTPKHLITATGQRVTLRCSPRSGDLSVYWYQQSLDQGLQFLIQYYNGEERAKGNILERFSAQQFPDLHSELNLSSLELGDSALYFCASSVGGDSRYSPLHFGNGTRLTVT.

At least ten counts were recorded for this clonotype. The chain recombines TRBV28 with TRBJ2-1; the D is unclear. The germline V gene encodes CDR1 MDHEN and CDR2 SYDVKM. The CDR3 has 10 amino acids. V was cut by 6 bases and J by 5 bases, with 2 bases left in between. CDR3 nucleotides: TGTGCCAGCAGCGACAATGAGCAGTTCTTC. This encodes CASSDNEQFF.

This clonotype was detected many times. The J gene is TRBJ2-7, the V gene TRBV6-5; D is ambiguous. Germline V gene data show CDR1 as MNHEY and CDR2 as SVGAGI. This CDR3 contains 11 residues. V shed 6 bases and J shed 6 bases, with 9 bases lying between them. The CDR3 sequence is CASSSPREQYF. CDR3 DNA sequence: TGTGCCAGCAGCTCTCCCCGCGAGCAGTACTTC.

The CDR3, as DNA: TGTGCCAGCAGCGTAGGGTGGTCGGAGCTGTTTTTT. Its translation: CASSVGWSELFF. The V and J genes are TRBV7-2 and TRBJ2-2; D not resolved. The CDR3 is 12 residues long. CDR1 is SGHTA, CDR2 FQGNSA, per germline. Trimming shortened V by 5 bases and J by 10 bases, and 11 bases separated the two germline ends.

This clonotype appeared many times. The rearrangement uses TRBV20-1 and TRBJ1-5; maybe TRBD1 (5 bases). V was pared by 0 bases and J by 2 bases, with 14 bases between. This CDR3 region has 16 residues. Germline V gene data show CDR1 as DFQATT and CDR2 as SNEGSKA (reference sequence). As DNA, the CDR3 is TGCAGTGCTAGAGACCCTATCCGGGACGGCAATCAGCCCCAGCATTTT. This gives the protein CSARDPIRDGNQPQHF.

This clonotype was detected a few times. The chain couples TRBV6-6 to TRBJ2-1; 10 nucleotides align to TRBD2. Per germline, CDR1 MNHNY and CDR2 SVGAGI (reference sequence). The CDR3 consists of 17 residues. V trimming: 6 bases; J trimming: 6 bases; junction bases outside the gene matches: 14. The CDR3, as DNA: TGTGCCAGCAGCCCGTGGCTAGCGGGGGAGCGAACCAATGAGCAGTTCTTC. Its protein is CASSPWLAGERTNEQFF.

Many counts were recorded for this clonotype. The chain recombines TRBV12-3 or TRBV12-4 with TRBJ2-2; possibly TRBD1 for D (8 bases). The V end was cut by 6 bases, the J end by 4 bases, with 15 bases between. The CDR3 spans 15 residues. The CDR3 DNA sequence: TGTGCCAGCAGGATCAACAGGGGGGGCACCGGGGAGCTGTTTTTT. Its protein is CASRINRGGTGELFF.

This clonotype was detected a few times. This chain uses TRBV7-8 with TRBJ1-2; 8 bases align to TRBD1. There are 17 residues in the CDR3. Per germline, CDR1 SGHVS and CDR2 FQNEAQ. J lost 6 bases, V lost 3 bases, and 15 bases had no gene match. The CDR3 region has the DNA TGTGCCAGCAGCTTGTTTGAGGCCGGGACAGGAGGGAATGGCTACACCTTC. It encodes CASSLFEAGTGGNGYTF.